The 10 T cell receptor beta chains below all came from one sample that was sequenced in a study of CD8 T cells in ankylosing spondylitis. TCRdb re-analysed the 5' RACE reads in MiXCR, keeping a single row per CDR3 protein. The sample has about 360,000 distinct CDR3 sequences; about 15% are singletons. Sequenced sample: blood, either unsorted or a sorted T cell fraction (not recorded which). The origin of the receptors is a male donor with ankylosing spondylitis or in good health (not recorded which).

This clonotype appeared a few times. The J gene is TRBJ1-1, the V gene TRBV11-1, with TRBD1 matching 9 bases. Per the germline V gene, CDR1 is SGHAT and CDR2 is FQDESV (reference sequence). With V trimmed by 3 bases and J by 9 bases, 11 bases remained unmatched. The CDR3 runs 15 residues. This CDR3 reads CASSFPSGTGFQAFF. CDR3 sequence (DNA): TGTGCCAGCAGCTTCCCGTCAGGGACAGGGTTTCAAGCTTTCTTT.

This clonotype has only a few counts. The rearrangement joins TRBV28 to TRBJ1-2, with 10 nucleotides matching TRBD1. CDR1 and CDR2 (germline): MDHEN, SYDVKM. The CDR3 extends over 13 amino acids. The V and J ends lost 6 bases and 8 bases, in that order; junction bases with no gene match: 6. For the CDR3, the DNA is TGTGCCAGCAGGGCACGACAGGGGGCGGGCTACACCTTC. Amino acids: CASRARQGAGYTF.

The chain links TRBV5-1 to TRBJ2-7; D unclear. V shed 0 bases and J shed 12 bases, with 16 bases lying between them. Germline CDR1 and CDR2: SGHRS and YFSETQ. The CDR3 runs to 13 residues. The CDR3 sequence: CASSLAGLSLAYF. CDR3 DNA: TGCGCCAGCAGCTTGGCCGGTTTGTCCCTGGCGTACTTC. The full variable domain, completed using reference TRBV5-1 and TRBJ2-7, is KAGVTQTPRYLIKTRGQQVTLSCSPISGHRSVSWYQQTPGQGLQFLFEYFSETQRNKGNFPGRFSGRQFSNSRSEMNVSTLELGDSALYLCASSLAGLSLAYFGPGTRLTVT.

The table lists this clonotype with many counts. The chain joins TRBV12-3 or TRBV12-4 to TRBJ1-2; 9 bases match TRBD1. V lost 4 bases and J lost 4; bases outside the gene matches: 7. This CDR3 region has 15 residues. The CDR3: CASSSYRGLGYGYTF. CDR3 in DNA: TGTGCCAGCAGTTCCTACAGGGGGCTTGGCTATGGCTACACCTTC.

This clonotype was observed a few times. The J gene is TRBJ1-4, the V gene TRBV5-1; D gene unclear. Germline V lookup: CDR1 SGHRS, CDR2 YFSETQ. Deletions cut 3 bases from V and 7 bases from J, with 10 bases between. The CDR3 sequence is 13 residues long. The CDR3, as DNA: TGCGCCAGCAGCTCGAACCGGGGTGAAAAACTGTTTTTT. Translation: CASSSNRGEKLFF.

Regarding this clonotype: It may be a read error: a sequence one base away is much more abundant. The chain employs TRBV7-9 and TRBJ2-7; TRBD2 matches at 8 bases. The germline V gene has CDR1 SEHNR and CDR2 FQNEAQ (reference sequence). CDR3 length: 14 residues. For the CDR3, the DNA is TGTGCCAGCAGCATATACAGCGGGAGCTACGACCAGTACTTC. Translated: CASSIYSGSYDQYF.

The CDR3 DNA is TGCAGTGCTAGAGATTCGGGGGGGAAGACTTTCTTT. This codes for CSARDSGGKTFF. The gene calls are TRBV20-1 and TRBJ1-1; tentative D call: TRBD1 (5 bases). Germline CDR1 DFQATT, CDR2 SNEGSKA (reference sequence). The CDR3 has 12 amino acids. Trimming pared 0 bases from V and 12 bases from J, leaving 14 bases between.

V and J are TRBV20-1 and TRBJ1-1; D remains ambiguous. Trimming took 6 bases from V and 0 from J, leaving 11 bases between them. CDR1 and CDR2 (germline): DFQATT, SNEGSKA (reference sequence). The CDR3 length is 13 residues. The DNA of the CDR3 is TGCAGTGCCGCGGGGTCCATGAACACTGAAGCTTTCTTT. Protein sequence: CSAAGSMNTEAFF.

The chain couples TRBV5-5 to TRBJ2-6, with D possibly being TRBD1 (5 bases). The CDR3 length is 16 residues. The germline CDR1 and CDR2 sequences are SGHKS and YYEKEE (reference sequence). The ends were cut back, 4 bases at V and 2 bases at J, with 13 bases in the middle. The CDR3 nucleotides read TGTGCCAGCAGCCCACGGACATTTACTGGGGCCAACGTCCTGACTTTC. Translating gives CASSPRTFTGANVLTF.

This clonotype was recorded at least ten times. The chain has TRBV9 and TRBJ2-5; D not resolved. The CDR3 sequence is 13 residues long. The germline gives CDR1 SGDLS, CDR2 YYNGEE. Trimming removed 2 bases from V and 2 bases from J, with 7 bases in between. The CDR3 region has the DNA TGTGCCAGCAGCGTTTTGAAACAAGAGACCCAGTACTTC. Translated, it gives CASSVLKQETQYF. Full variable domain (outside the CDR3, taken from reference TRBV9 and TRBJ2-5): DSGVTQTPKHLITATGQRVTLRCSPRSGDLSVYWYQQSLDQGLQFLIQYYNGEERAKGNILERFSAQQFPDLHSELNLSSLELGDSALYFCASSVLKQETQYFGPGTRLLVL.